This T cell receptor (beta chain) was captured in a study of T cells in Graves' hyperthyroidism and ophthalmopathy. Reasons for excluding patients were uncontrolled infection, other autoimmune disease, pregnancy or lactation. The PBMCs were sourced from fresh peripheral blood (about 9.7 ml). RNA transcripts served as the template for amplifying TCR beta CDR3 regions. A set of HTBI primers served as the primers for a first-round RT-PCR of the TCR CDR3. TCRdb re-analysed the multiplex PCR reads in MiXCR, keeping a single row per CDR3 protein. The sample has around 35,000 distinct CDR3 sequences, 45% to 55% seen once. Regarding the study as a whole: Most thyroid-expanded clonotypes above 0.001 were also found in blood.

Germline values: CDR1 DFQATT, CDR2 SNEGSKA (reference sequence). This CDR3 is built from 12 residues. Trimming removed 1 base at V and 5 bases at J, with 6 bases between. Worth noting for this clonotype: What it binds is not known.

The sequenced sample consisted of blood. This receptor was identified in a woman in her 40s with Graves' ophthalmopathy. The chain uses TRBV20-1 and TRBJ2-1; possibly TRBD1 or TRBD2 for D (5 bases each). In DNA, the CDR3 is TGCAGTGCTAGAGGGGGACACAATGAGCAGTTCTTC. This encodes CSARGGHNEQFF.